Listed below are T cell receptor beta chains from one sample, sequenced in a study of glioma-infiltrating T cells after dendritic cell vaccination. The method was immunoSEQ multiplex PCR; TCRdb's version includes in-frame clones alone and lacks a portion of them. The sample yields some 99,000 clones, approximately 80% seen once. The sample consisted of blood, taken after dendritic cell vaccination. These receptors all stem from a human donor with glioblastoma. Each CDR3 is given with its conserved first and last residue. D genes are given only for firm matches. The size entry is marked missing in some rows and otherwise reads once, few, many or a size class.

TRBD1	TRBV5-1	TRBJ1-2	few	CASSMGQGNYGYTF	TGCGCCAGCAGCATGGGACAGGGAAACTATGGCTACACCTTC
-	TRBV28	TRBJ2-3	-	CASSFKISSTDTQYF	TGTGCCAGCAGTTTTAAGATAAGCAGCACAGATACGCAGTATTTT
TRBD2	TRBV19	TRBJ2-3	-	CASSITSGTDTQYF	TGTGCCAGTAGTATCACTAGCGGAACAGATACGCAGTATTTT
TRBD1	TRBV7-9	TRBJ2-3	-	CASSFLTGGGHESDTQYF	TGTGCCAGCAGCTTCCTAACAGGGGGCGGGCACGAGAGTGACACGCAGTATTTT
-	TRBV2	TRBJ2-2	few	CASSEGGTGELFF	TGTGCCAGCAGTGAGGGGGGCACCGGGGAGCTGTTTTTT
TRBD2	TRBV18	TRBJ2-7	-	CASSPTTSGGRRGYEQYF	TGTGCCAGCTCACCAACGACTAGCGGGGGCCGCCGAGGATACGAGCAGTACTTC
-	TRBV1	TRBJ1-4	-	CTSSQDRGQGIATNEKLFF	TGCACCAGCAGCCAAGATAGGGGACAGGGAATCGCAACTAATGAAAAACTGTTTTTT
-	TRBV5-1	TRBJ2-5	-	CASSLEPDQETQYF	TGCGCCAGCAGCTTGGAACCAGATCAAGAGACCCAGTACTTC
TRBD2	TRBV10-3	TRBJ2-3	-	CAISSGGGTDTQYF	TGTGCCATCAGTAGCGGGGGGGGCACAGATACGCAGTATTTT
-	TRBV2	TRBJ2-1	-	CASMGRQTDEQFF	TGTGCCAGCATGGGTCGACAAACAGACGAGCAGTTCTTC
-	TRBV7-2	TRBJ2-7	-	CASSLRGLEQYF	TGTGCCAGCAGCCTAAGGGGACTCGAGCAGTACTTC
-	TRBV28	TRBJ2-3	-	CASSFPGLTDTQYF	TGTGCCAGCAGTTTCCCTGGCCTGACAGATACGCAGTATTTT
TRBD1	TRBV2	TRBJ1-3	many	CASSELRGPGNTIYF	TGTGCCAGCAGTGAACTCAGGGGGCCAGGAAACACCATATATTTT
TRBD1	TRBV12-5	TRBJ1-2	-	CASDANTGGDGYTF	TGTGCTAGTGATGCAAATACAGGGGGGGATGGCTACACCTTC
-	TRBV7-9	TRBJ2-5	-	CASGAAWGPLQTQYF	TGTGCCAGCGGGGCTGCTTGGGGGCCCTTACAGACCCAGTACTTC
TRBD1	TRBV6-1	TRBJ1-5	-	CASSERDRVDQPQHF	TGTGCCAGCAGTGAAAGGGACAGGGTGGATCAGCCCCAGCATTTT
-	TRBV7-8	TRBJ1-2	-	CASSPTPTGDYGYTF	TGTGCCAGCAGCCCAACCCCCACAGGAGACTATGGCTACACCTTC
-	TRBV9	TRBJ2-1	-	CASSVGSAYNEQFF	TGTGCCAGCAGCGTAGGAAGCGCTTACAATGAGCAGTTCTTC
-	TRBV5-1	TRBJ1-1	-	CASNPLGAGESAEAFF	TGCGCCAGCAATCCCTTGGGGGCCGGGGAGAGCGCTGAAGCTTTCTTT
TRBD2	TRBV2	TRBJ2-2	-	CASDLSGGDTGELFF	TGTGCCAGCGATCTGAGCGGGGGGGACACCGGGGAGCTGTTTTTT
-	TRBV5-1	TRBJ2-2	-	CASSLGAFWQMNTGELFF	TGCGCCAGCAGCTTGGGGGCCTTTTGGCAAATGAACACCGGGGAGCTGTTTTTT
-	TRBV6-1	TRBJ1-3	-	CASSPIPGNTIYF	TGTGCCAGCAGCCCTATCCCTGGAAACACCATATATTTT
TRBD1	TRBV5-8	TRBJ1-2	-	CASSGHRGGDYGYTF	TGTGCCAGCAGCGGCCATAGAGGGGGCGACTATGGCTACACCTTC
TRBD1	TRBV19	TRBJ1-5	-	CASTNRGLGQPQHF	TGTGCCAGTACCAACAGGGGGCTGGGACAGCCCCAGCATTTT
-	TRBV7-4	TRBJ2-7	-	CASSLVSWAGVLYF	TGTGCCAGCAGCTTAGTATCTTGGGCAGGGGTGCTGTACTTC